Here is one T cell receptor beta chain with its context. Its antigen is currently not known. The input lacks base qualities; no much larger clone sits a single base away. The data derive from a study of shared clonotypes between healthy human individuals (TCRdb year 2020). In terms of the full investigation: A couple of women and a few men aged 18 to 49 years were included in the cohort. For each donor, CD4 naive and CD4 memory were each given three plates, CD8 naive was given two plates, and CD8 memory was given one plate. To estimate repertoire size and how much clonotypes are shared between individuals, the study performed deep sequencing of blood TCR repertoires from five healthy adults. To increase sequencing depth and limit assay-specific biases, TCR repertoire library preparation and sequencing were carried out by different laboratories using diverse techniques. Between about 0.85 and 9.5 billion PBMCs per donor were obtained by leukapheresis.

The CDR3 spans 15 residues, from the cysteine through the phenylalanine. The entry retains the CDR3 DNA only, 45 bases that are in frame from base 1. The V end gives up 0 bases and the J end 4 bases, leaving 2 bases in the junction not matched to a gene. Reading the germline V gene gives CDR1 SGHAT and CDR2 FQNNGV. The research as a whole found: Sampling was restricted to blood, and TCR repertoires in tissue are likely to differ from TCR repertoires in blood. Even with the large sequencing depth, rarefaction of the sorted-subset datasets indicated that sequencing was incomplete. When four donors were compared, the shared fraction of clonotypes was approximately 5% for naive CD4, less than 4% for naive CD8, more than 2% for memory CD4, and 0.3% to 0.5% for memory CD8. Compared with non-shared clonotypes, clonotypes shared by all four sorted-subset donors had higher generation probabilities. Based on pairwise subsampling, the degree of clonotype sharing among donors was expected to be affected by sequencing depth. Because the study included only a small number of donors, the genetic and exposure-history diversity represented was limited. Naive subsets generally had larger estimated clonotype richness than memory subsets.

Using the deep immunoSEQ assay, multiplex PCR amplified TCR CDR3 regions from genomic DNA. Extracted genomic DNA from each cell subset was distributed evenly across all wells of several immunoSEQ 96-well plates, and each plate was treated as a replicate. For sorted subsets, each replicate PCR was loaded with 150 to 250 ng genomic DNA, equivalent to 30,000 or so T cell genomes. The purified libraries were quantified using a Qubit 3.0 fluorometer, sized with a Bioanalyzer 2100, and then quantified again using the KAPA Library Quantification kit. Every immunoSEQ 96-well plate was sequenced on a separate single-read 150-cycle Illumina NextSeq 550 flow cell. The source study handled its data this way. Because only junctional sequences without quality scores were contained in the immunoSEQ output, filtering matching that applied to full-length reads could not be performed. To assign V/J genes and CDR3, sequences were annotated against IMGT germline references using PyIR, a Python wrapper for IgBLAST v1.9. Any read was removed if the V/J assignment was weak (E-value above 1e-6), the CDR3 was missing, or the read contained stop codons, out-of-frame junctions, or ambiguous translated residues. V3J clonotypes were defined as sequences sharing an identical inferred V gene, J gene, and CDR3 amino acid sequence. The percentage overlap between two repertoires was calculated by dividing the number of shared unique clonotypes by the size of the smaller repertoire. Three approaches were used to assess repertoire richness: RTK rarefaction, the Chao1 estimator, and Recon v2.1 estimates of unobserved clonotypes. OLGA was used to compute generation probabilities for all TCRbeta clonotypes that the gDNA method yielded from a handful of donors. Held by TCRdb, this immuneACCESS table contains in-frame sequences only and omits some clones. Under half of the omission traces to an unresolved V gene where checked; the cause of the rest is unknown. From that table come the V and J calls and clone size; the DNA was used to work out D and trimming. The sample includes fewer than 1.8 million clones, with roughly 98.5% observed a single time. The top ten clones comprise about 0.34% of the sample.

Donors were healthy HIV-negative adults with no recently reported acute infections or vaccinations. Only Caucasian adults living in Nashville, Tennessee, USA were represented among the donors. Magnetic negative selection was used to enrich CD4+ T cells, after which naive cells were positively selected on CD45RA and the negative fraction became the memory subset. Blood was collected by leukapheresis, and PBMCs were isolated by Ficoll-Histopaque density gradient centrifugation and then cryopreserved in liquid nitrogen vapor phase. Analytical flow cytometry was used to check the purity and quantity of every magnetically sorted T cell population. Each sorted fraction had its genomic DNA isolated and then quantified by UV absorbance on a Nanodrop 2000c.

Sequenced: naive CD4+ T cells sorted from blood. Explained via the paper, the cell subset or site label denotes: CD45RA+ positively selected. This sequence originates from a man aged 25 to 40 in good health. In this chain, TRBV11-2 is recombined with TRBJ2-5; a stretch of 10 junction bases matches TRBD2. The CDR3 here reads CASSLDRLAGETQYF. The sequence in DNA is TGTGCCAGCAGCTTAGACCGACTAGCGGGAGAGACCCAGTACTTC.